This T cell receptor beta chain was sequenced in a study of vaccination and CD4 T cells after COVID-19. Looking at the study overall: Everyone enrolled got two doses of BNT162b2 or mRNA-1273 vaccine.

As for this clonotype: The antigen is undetermined.

Documented time point: late sampling 161 to 241 days after vaccination in a few convalescent patients. Treatment specified: approximately 9-day PBMC culture with coronavirus spike peptide pools or control peptides (ViraFEST assay). Study results and limitations: Going from approximately 21 to 40, median SARS-CoV-2-reactive clonotypes did not rise significantly.

Sequencing of the DNA from cultured CD4+ T cells was carried out with the Oncomine TCR Beta short-read assay. TCRdb processed the PCR reads anew with MiXCR; each CDR3 protein has one entry. The table lists some 24,000 distinct CDR3 sequences, around 30% of them singletons, with approximately 3% in the top ten. J lost 2 bases, V lost 6 bases, and 5 bases had no gene match. The CDR3 contains 14 residues. Germline V CDR1 and CDR2: LNHDA, SQIVND (reference sequence). The receptor's source is a human donor who had recovered from COVID-19. Specimen: CD4+ T cells from blood, cultured in vitro, collected about 7 months after SARS-CoV-2 vaccination. The V gene is TRBV19, the J gene TRBJ2-7; 9 bases map to TRBD1. CDR3 coding DNA: TGTGCCAGTAGAAGGGACAGGGAAACCTACGAGCAGTACTTC. Amino acid sequence: CASRRDRETYEQYF.